Below, 22 T cell receptor beta chains from the same sample are listed, as sequenced in a study of OX40 agonist ivuxolimab in advanced cancers. Sequencing was performed with immunoSEQ multiplex PCR; in TCRdb, only in-frame clones are kept and a portion is missing. The sample yields tens of thousands of clones, around 87% seen once. The sequencing here drew on CD4+ or CD8+ T cells sorted from blood, taken in a trial of the OX40 agonist ivuxolimab. These receptor sequences come from an adult with an advanced solid tumor such as melanoma, head and neck, liver or kidney cancer.

The chain employs TRBV5-4 and TRBJ1-5; 10 nucleotides line up with TRBD1. CDR1 and CDR2 from the germline V gene are SGHNT and YYREEE (reference sequence). V lost 5 bases, J lost 1 base, and 3 bases stayed unmatched. The CDR3 is 15 residues long. This CDR3 reads CASSDRGQSNQPQHF. CDR3 nucleotide sequence: TGTGCCAGCAGTGACAGGGGGCAGAGCAATCAGCCCCAGCATTTT.

There are a few counts of this clone. The chain has TRBV14 and TRBJ2-6; unclear D gene. CDR1 is SGHDN and CDR2 is FVKESK in the germline V gene. CDR3 size: 13 residues. V lost 6 bases and J 1 base, leaving 4 bases between the germline ends. The DNA of the CDR3 is TGTGCCAGCAGGGGATCTGGGGCCAACGTCCTGACTTTC. It yields the protein CASRGSGANVLTF.

This chain links TRBV18 with TRBJ2-3, with 11 positions matching TRBD1. Germline V lookup: CDR1 KGHSH, CDR2 LQKENI. The CDR3 sequence is 18 residues long. With V trimmed by 2 bases and J by 2 bases, 9 bases remained unmatched. CDR3 nucleotides: TGTGCCAGCTCACCAAGAGGACAGGGGGCCAGACTCACAGATACGCAGTATTTT. Its translation is CASSPRGQGARLTDTQYF.

The gene calls are TRBV11-2 and TRBJ2-7; perhaps TRBD1 as D (6 bases). The germline V and J ends were trimmed by 5 bases and 3 bases, with 14 bases remaining between them. The CDR3 loop spans 14 amino acids. Per the germline V gene, CDR1 is SGHAT and CDR2 is FQNNGV. CDR3 DNA: TGTGCCAGCAGCCCGCGGACAGCCAACTACGAGCAGTACTTC. As protein: CASSPRTANYEQYF.

The chain uses TRBV9 and TRBJ2-3, with 13 positions matching TRBD2. The V gene's germline CDR1 is SGDLS and CDR2 YYNGEE. With 3 bases clipped from V and 6 bases from J, the junction kept 10 bases outside the gene matches. The CDR3 loop spans 17 amino acids. The CDR3: CASSGGELAGGADTQYF. CDR3 sequence (DNA): TGTGCCAGCAGCGGAGGAGAACTAGCGGGAGGGGCGGATACGCAGTATTTT.

This chain connects TRBV5-1 to TRBJ2-5, with D possibly TRBD2 on 5 matching bases. Trimming removed 4 bases from V and 5 bases from J, with 12 bases in between. The CDR3 consists of 13 residues. The V gene's germline CDR1 is SGHRS and CDR2 YFSETQ. The CDR3 bases are TGCGCCAGCAGCCCGAGGGCCCGTGAGACCCAGTACTTC. This encodes CASSPRARETQYF.

This clone has just one count. The gene calls are TRBV4-3 and TRBJ2-5; perhaps TRBD2 as D (6 bases). V lost 4 bases and J 5 bases, leaving 17 bases between the germline ends. CDR1 and CDR2 (germline): LGHNA, YSLEER. The CDR3 length is 15 residues. This CDR3 reads CASSPSGTGAETQYF. The CDR3 DNA sequence: TGCGCCAGCAGCCCATCGGGGACTGGGGCGGAGACCCAGTACTTC.

The rearrangement uses TRBV29-1 and TRBJ2-5; weak D call: TRBD2 (5 bases). CDR3 length: 12 amino acids. Germline loops: CDR1 SQVTM, CDR2 ANQGSEA. The V end lost 6 bases, the J end lost 5 bases, and 13 bases lay between the germline ends. The CDR3 DNA follows: TGCAGCGTACGGACTCGCAGGGAGACCCAGTACTTC. The encoded protein is CSVRTRRETQYF.

The V gene is TRBV6-6, the J gene TRBJ2-7; D gene uncertain. CDR1 and CDR2 (germline): MNHNY, SVGAGI (reference sequence). V dropped 6 bases and J dropped 0 bases, with 12 bases sitting between them. This CDR3 region has 14 residues. The CDR3 nucleotides read TGTGCCAGCAGCCGAATGGGTTTCTCCTACGAGCAGTACTTC. It is translated as CASSRMGFSYEQYF.

The chain links TRBV28 to TRBJ2-4, with D possibly TRBD2 on 5 matching bases. Germline-derived CDR1 and CDR2 are MDHEN and SYDVKM. CDR3 length: 15 residues. Deletions cut 4 bases from V and 0 bases from J, with 10 bases between. This CDR3 is CASSSNGLAKNIQYF. The CDR3 region has the DNA TGTGCCAGCAGTTCAAACGGACTAGCCAAAAACATTCAGTACTTC.

The chain couples TRBV7-2 to TRBJ2-7; no definite D call. V was shortened by 7 bases and J by 0 bases, with 10 bases between the two germline ends. Germline V gene sequence: CDR1 SGHTA, CDR2 FQGNSA. The CDR3 sequence is 13 residues long. In DNA, the CDR3 is TGTGCCAGCAACTCGGTTGGCTCCTACGAGCAGTACTTC. Translating it yields CASNSVGSYEQYF.

V is TRBV27 and J is TRBJ1-5; 8 bases fit TRBD1. Germline loops: CDR1 MNHEY, CDR2 SMNVEV (reference sequence). Germline trimming cut 3 bases from V and 6 bases from J; bases unmatched to any gene: 4. This CDR3 is built from 14 residues. The CDR3 sequence is CASSFQGAGQPQHF. CDR3 sequence (DNA): TGTGCCAGCAGTTTTCAGGGGGCGGGTCAGCCCCAGCATTTT.

The gene calls are TRBV5-1 and TRBJ1-5; D call uncertain. The CDR3 extends over 13 amino acids. Trimming stripped 1 base from V and 6 bases from J, with 8 bases between. CDR1 is SGHRS and CDR2 is YFSETQ in the germline V gene. CDR3 DNA sequence: TGCGCCAGCAGCTTGTGGTTGGGTCAGCCCCAGCATTTT. It specifies CASSLWLGQPQHF. The entire variable domain, with the rest obtained from reference TRBV5-1 and TRBJ1-5, is as follows: KAGVTQTPRYLIKTRGQQVTLSCSPISGHRSVSWYQQTPGQGLQFLFEYFSETQRNKGNFPGRFSGRQFSNSRSEMNVSTLELGDSALYLCASSLWLGQPQHFGDGTRLSIL.

The chain carries TRBV2 and TRBJ1-5; 8 nucleotides agree with TRBD1. Trimming took 7 bases from V and 6 from J; bases not matched to a gene: 8. Germline values: CDR1 SNHLY, CDR2 FYNNEI. The CDR3 is 14 residues long. The CDR3 sequence: CASTITGGGQPQHF. The CDR3 bases are TGTGCCAGCACCATCACAGGGGGAGGTCAGCCCCAGCATTTT. Using reference TRBV2 and TRBJ1-5 for the parts outside the CDR3, the full variable domain is EPEVTQTPSHQVTQMGQEVILRCVPISNHLYFYWYRQILGQKVEFLVSFYNNEISEKSEIFDDQFSVERPDGSNFTLKIRSTKLEDSAMYFCASTITGGGQPQHFGDGTRLSIL.

The rearrangement joins TRBV29-1 to TRBJ1-2; possibly TRBD1 for D (6 bases). This CDR3 comprises 15 residues. The V gene lost 6 bases and the J gene lost 0 bases, with 17 bases spanning the gap. The germline V gene encodes CDR1 SQVTM and CDR2 ANQGSEA. CDR3 sequence (DNA): TGCAGCGTCCCCGTTGAGGGGGTTACTAACTATGGCTACACCTTC. It codes for CSVPVEGVTNYGYTF.

This chain uses TRBV7-8 with TRBJ2-3; 9 bases align to TRBD2. CDR1 is SGHVS and CDR2 is FQNEAQ in the germline V gene. V lost 2 bases, J lost 13 bases, and 7 bases stayed unmatched. The CDR3 has 13 amino acids. In DNA, the CDR3 is TGTGCCAGCAGCTTAATGGCGGGAGGGCTAAAGTATTTT. Translation gives CASSLMAGGLKYF.

The V and J genes are TRBV9 and TRBJ2-1; tentatively, D is TRBD2 (6 bases). The ends were cut back, 4 bases at V and 8 bases at J, with 16 bases in the middle. The CDR3 is made up of 14 amino acids. CDR1 SGDLS and CDR2 YYNGEE come from the germline V gene. In DNA form, the CDR3 reads TGTGCCAGCAGCTTGGGCCCTAGCGTCCATGAGCAGTTCTTC. Encoded protein: CASSLGPSVHEQFF. The full variable domain, its missing parts supplied by reference TRBV9 and TRBJ2-1, is DSGVTQTPKHLITATGQRVTLRCSPRSGDLSVYWYQQSLDQGLQFLIQYYNGEERAKGNILERFSAQQFPDLHSELNLSSLELGDSALYFCASSLGPSVHEQFFGPGTRLTVL.

This clone was seen repeatedly, ten times or more. The V call is TRBV28, the J call TRBJ2-7; 7 bases map to TRBD1. This CDR3 spans 14 amino acids. The V and J ends lost 5 bases and 4 bases, in that order; junction bases with no gene match: 8. Germline loops: CDR1 MDHEN, CDR2 SYDVKM. The CDR3 loop reads CASSLPWTGYEQYF. The CDR3 DNA reads TGTGCCAGCAGTCTCCCCTGGACAGGATACGAGCAGTACTTC. The whole variable domain, filled in from reference TRBV28 and TRBJ2-7, reads DVKVTQSSRYLVKRTGEKVFLECVQDMDHENMFWYRQDPGLGLRLIYFSYDVKMKEKGDIPEGYSVSREKKERFSLILESASTNQTSMYLCASSLPWTGYEQYFGPGTRLTVT.

The sample holds a few counts of this clone. The gene calls are TRBV6-6 and TRBJ2-2, with 10 bases fitting TRBD2. V gave up 6 bases and J gave up 4 bases; unmatched junction bases: 5. The CDR3 has 15 amino acids. The V gene's germline CDR1 is MNHNY and CDR2 SVGAGI (reference sequence). The CDR3 reads CASRKTSGSTGELFF. CDR3 sequence (DNA): TGTGCCAGCAGAAAGACTAGCGGGTCCACCGGGGAGCTGTTTTTT.

J is TRBJ2-7 and V is TRBV13; D might be TRBD1 (6 bases). V was pared by 0 bases and J by 5 bases, with 8 bases between. Germline lookup yields CDR1 PRHDT and CDR2 FYEKMQ (reference sequence). The CDR3 is made up of 13 amino acids. The CDR3 DNA reads as TGTGCCAGCAGCTTAGGGCAGGGGAACGAGCAGTACTTC. It specifies CASSLGQGNEQYF.

The V and J genes are TRBV9 and TRBJ1-5; perhaps TRBD1 as D (5 bases). The germline V gene encodes CDR1 SGDLS and CDR2 YYNGEE. Trimming removed 0 bases at V and 1 base at J, with 8 bases between. The CDR3 is made up of 15 amino acids. The CDR3 DNA is TGTGCCAGCAGCGTAGACGGGGGGAGCAATCAGCCCCAGCATTTT. Amino acids: CASSVDGGSNQPQHF.

Only a few counts were recorded for this clone. V is TRBV5-4 and J is TRBJ1-1; D gene unclear. The CDR3 is made up of 14 amino acids. The V gene lost 4 bases and the J gene lost 0 bases, with 10 bases spanning the gap. CDR1 and CDR2 (germline): SGHNT, YYREEE (reference sequence). CDR3 sequence (DNA): TGTGCCAGCAGCGGCAGGAGCATGAACACTGAAGCTTTCTTT. Encoded protein: CASSGRSMNTEAFF.